This T cell receptor beta chain was observed in a study of blood T cell repertoires in COVID-19. Study-wide background: Sites in the United States, Italy and Spain provided acute and convalescent COVID-19 samples. The cDNA or gDNA used as material had been derived from T cells, B-cell-depleted T cells, or PBMCs.

How the authors handled the data: From reference gene primer amplification, estimates of nucleated cell counts were derived. Profiling relied on immunoSEQ multiplex PCR, and the TCRdb table lists in-frame clones only, not all of them. V and J calls and clone size are as listed in that table; D and trimming were resolved from the DNA. The sample holds hundreds of thousands of clones, around 90% seen once. Notes on this clone: Other DNA sequences in this sample translate to the same CDR3.

Deletions cut 2 bases from V and 4 bases from J, with 6 bases between. This CDR3 has 12 amino acids. The chain has TRBV12-3 or TRBV12-4 and TRBJ2-7, with D hard to call. This TCR came from a man younger than 35 with active or convalescent COVID-19. Sample: peripheral blood. DNA for the CDR3: TGTGCCAGCAGTTTATACTCATACGAGCAGTACTTC. This sequence encodes CASSLYSYEQYF.